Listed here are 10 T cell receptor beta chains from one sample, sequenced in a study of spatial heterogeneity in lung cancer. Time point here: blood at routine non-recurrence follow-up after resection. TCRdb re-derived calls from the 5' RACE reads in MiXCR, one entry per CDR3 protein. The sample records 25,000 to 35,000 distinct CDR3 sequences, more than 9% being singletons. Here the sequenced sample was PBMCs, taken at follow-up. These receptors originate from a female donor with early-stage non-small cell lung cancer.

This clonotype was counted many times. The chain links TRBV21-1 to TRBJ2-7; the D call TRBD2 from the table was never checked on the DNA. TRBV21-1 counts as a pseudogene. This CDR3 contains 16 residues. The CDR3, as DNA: TGTGCCAGCAGCCCCCGAAGAGGCAGGGCCTCCTACGAGCAGTACTTC. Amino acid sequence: CASSPRRGRASYEQYF.

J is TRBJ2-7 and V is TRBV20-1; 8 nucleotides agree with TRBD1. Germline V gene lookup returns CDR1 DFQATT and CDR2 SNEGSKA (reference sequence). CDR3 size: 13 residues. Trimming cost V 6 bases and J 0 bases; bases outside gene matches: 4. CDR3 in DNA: TGCAGTGCCACAGGGGGTCGCTCCTACGAGCAGTACTTC. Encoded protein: CSATGGRSYEQYF.

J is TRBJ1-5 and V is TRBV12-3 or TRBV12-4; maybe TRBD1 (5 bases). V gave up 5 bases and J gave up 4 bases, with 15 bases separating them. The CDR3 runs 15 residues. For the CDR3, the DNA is TGTGCCAGCAGTGGGGGAGGGGTTGGAAATCAGCCCCAGCATTTT. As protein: CASSGGGVGNQPQHF.

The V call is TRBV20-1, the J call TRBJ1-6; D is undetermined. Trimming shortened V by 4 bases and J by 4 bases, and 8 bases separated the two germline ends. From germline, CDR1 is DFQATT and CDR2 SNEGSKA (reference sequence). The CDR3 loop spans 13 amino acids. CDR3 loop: CSANSGYNSPLHF. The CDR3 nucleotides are TGCAGTGCTAACAGCGGATATAATTCACCCCTCCACTTT.

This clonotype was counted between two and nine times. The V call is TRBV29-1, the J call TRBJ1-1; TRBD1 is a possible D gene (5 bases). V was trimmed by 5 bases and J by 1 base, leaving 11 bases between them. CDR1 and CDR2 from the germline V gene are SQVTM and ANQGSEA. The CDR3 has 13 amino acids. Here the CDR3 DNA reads TGCAGCGTTATACAGGCCGCGAACACTGAAGCTTTCTTT. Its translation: CSVIQAANTEAFF.

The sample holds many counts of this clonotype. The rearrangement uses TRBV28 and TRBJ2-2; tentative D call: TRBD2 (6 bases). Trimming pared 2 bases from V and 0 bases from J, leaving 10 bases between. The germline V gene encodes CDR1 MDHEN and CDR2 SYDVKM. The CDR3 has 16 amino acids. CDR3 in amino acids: CASSLPGDSNTGELFF. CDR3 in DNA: TGTGCCAGCAGTTTACCCGGGGACTCGAACACCGGGGAGCTGTTTTTT. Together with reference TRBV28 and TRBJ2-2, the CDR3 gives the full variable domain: DVKVTQSSRYLVKRTGEKVFLECVQDMDHENMFWYRQDPGLGLRLIYFSYDVKMKEKGDIPEGYSVSREKKERFSLILESASTNQTSMYLCASSLPGDSNTGELFFGEGSRLTVL.

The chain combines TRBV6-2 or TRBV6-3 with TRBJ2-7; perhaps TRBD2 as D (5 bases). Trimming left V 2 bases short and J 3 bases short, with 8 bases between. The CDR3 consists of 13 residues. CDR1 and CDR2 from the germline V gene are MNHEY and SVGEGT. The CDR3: CASSYAEDYEQYF. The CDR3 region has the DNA TGTGCCAGCAGTTACGCGGAGGACTACGAGCAGTACTTC.

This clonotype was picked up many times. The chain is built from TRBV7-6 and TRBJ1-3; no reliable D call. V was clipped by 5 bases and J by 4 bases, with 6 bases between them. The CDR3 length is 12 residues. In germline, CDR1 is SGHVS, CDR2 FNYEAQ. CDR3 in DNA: TGTGCCAGCAGCCCAGCGGGAAACACCATATATTTT. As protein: CASSPAGNTIYF.

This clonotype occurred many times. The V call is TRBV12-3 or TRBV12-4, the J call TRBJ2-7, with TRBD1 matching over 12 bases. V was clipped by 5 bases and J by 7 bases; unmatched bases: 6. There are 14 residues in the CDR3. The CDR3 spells CASSPGTGGREQYF. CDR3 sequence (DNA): TGTGCCAGCAGTCCGGGGACAGGGGGCAGGGAGCAGTACTTC.

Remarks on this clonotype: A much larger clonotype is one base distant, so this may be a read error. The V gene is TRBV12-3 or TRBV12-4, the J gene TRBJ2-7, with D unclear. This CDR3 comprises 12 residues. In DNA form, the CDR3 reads TGTGCCAGCAGTTTGGGTCCCTACAAGCAGTACTTC. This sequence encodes CASSLGPYKQYF.